Sequencing of this T cell receptor (beta chain) was carried out in a study of cytomegalovirus exposure and HLA in healthy donors. PCR used 60 Vbeta primers and 13 Jbeta primers. Sequenced by immunoSEQ multiplex PCR; TCRdb stores in-frame clones only, minus some. This table holds about 70,000 clones, 74% found once. Study-wide results and limits: In vitro assays verified that three CMV-associated chains recognized CMV antigens specifically. In a later analysis, several top co-occurrence clusters appeared linked to parvovirus B19, influenza, CMV and Epstein-Barr virus. Most TCR sequences proved rare, with some public TCRs found in many donors.

Nominally healthy donors were sampled, though unrecorded immune exposures were likely. Comment on this clone: Antigen: not known.

The sample was PBMCs. The sequence was collected from a human donor in good health.

The CDR3 region has the DNA TGCGCCAGCAGCTTGGCGGGGGGTGAAAAACTGTTTTTT. As protein: CASSLAGGEKLFF. This sequence joins TRBV5-1 and TRBJ1-4; a weak D match, TRBD1 (5 bases). This CDR3 comprises 13 residues. CDR1 is SGHRS, CDR2 YFSETQ, per germline. Trimming took off 0 bases at V and 7 bases at J, with 7 bases between the two ends.